This T cell receptor beta chain was documented in a study of CD4 and CD8 cells across lung adenocarcinoma regions. TCRdb fed the PCR reads into MiXCR, producing one record per CDR3 protein. The table lists almost 7,000 distinct CDR3 sequences, about 54% of them singletons. CDR1 is WSHSY, CDR2 SAAADI, per germline. This CDR3 comprises 16 residues. Unmatched junction bases numbered 11, after V lost 5 bases and J lost 7 bases. The clonotype was recovered from a male donor with lung adenocarcinoma. The CD4 and CD8 labels of this study may be unreliable. The sample was CD8+ T cells from the center of a lung tumor. This rearrangement joins TRBV10-2 to TRBJ2-1; 10 bases are shared with TRBD2. CDR3 DNA: TGCGCCAGCAGTTGGGTAGCGGGAGGCCCCGGTAATGAGCAGTTCTTC. This sequence encodes CASSWVAGGPGNEQFF.